This T cell receptor (beta chain) was observed in a study of T cells in Graves' hyperthyroidism and ophthalmopathy. Amplified regions were TCR beta CDR3 sequences from RNA transcripts. HTBI primers were the set used in a first-round RT-PCR of the TCR CDR3. TCRdb re-called the multiplex PCR reads through MiXCR, storing one row per CDR3 protein. The sample lists around 360,000 distinct CDR3 sequences; about 16% were seen once. In germline, CDR1 is SGHRS, CDR2 YFSETQ. The CDR3 length is 14 residues. V was clipped by 3 bases and J by 5 bases, with 14 bases between them. V usage is TRBV5-1 and J usage is TRBJ2-5; either TRBD1 or TRBD2 may fit D (6 bases each). Sequenced: blood. This clonotype was sampled from a woman between 55 and 75 years old with Graves' ophthalmopathy. CDR3 DNA sequence: TGCGCCAGCAGCTCGACGGGGGCGGGGGAGACCCAGTACTTC. Translation gives CASSSTGAGETQYF. Full variable domain (outside the CDR3, taken from reference TRBV5-1 and TRBJ2-5): KAGVTQTPRYLIKTRGQQVTLSCSPISGHRSVSWYQQTPGQGLQFLFEYFSETQRNKGNFPGRFSGRQFSNSRSEMNVSTLELGDSALYLCASSSTGAGETQYFGPGTRLLVL.